The sequence of this T cell receptor beta chain was determined in a study of T cell responses to AZD1222 COVID-19 vaccine. As for the study in general: Second-dose recipients at about 4 or about 12 weeks were treated as one pooled group. Study results and limitations: Females made up more of the donors, who were largely white British, and clonal diversity may have come out too low. The reported proportion of spike-specific TCRs targeting unmutated variant regions was nearly half. With dominance at 160-218 and 743-854, vaccine-associated CD4 TCRs spanned spike.

Note on this clone: Antigen specificity is unknown.

The germline CDR1 and CDR2 sequences are MDHEN and SYDVKM. The germline V and J ends were trimmed by 2 bases and 10 bases, with 6 bases remaining between them. The CDR3 totals 11 residues. Sequencing used immunoSEQ multiplex PCR; TCRdb keeps in-frame clones, though not all of them. The sample carries roughly 140,000 clones, 90% recorded once. This sequence was found in an adult in good health. Sequenced material: peripheral blood, taken on day 0 of AZD1222 vaccination. This chain uses TRBV28 with TRBJ1-3; the D gene is possibly TRBD1 (5 bases). The CDR3 sequence is CASSLGGTIYF. CDR3 sequence (DNA): TGTGCCAGCAGTTTAGGGGGGACCATATATTTT.